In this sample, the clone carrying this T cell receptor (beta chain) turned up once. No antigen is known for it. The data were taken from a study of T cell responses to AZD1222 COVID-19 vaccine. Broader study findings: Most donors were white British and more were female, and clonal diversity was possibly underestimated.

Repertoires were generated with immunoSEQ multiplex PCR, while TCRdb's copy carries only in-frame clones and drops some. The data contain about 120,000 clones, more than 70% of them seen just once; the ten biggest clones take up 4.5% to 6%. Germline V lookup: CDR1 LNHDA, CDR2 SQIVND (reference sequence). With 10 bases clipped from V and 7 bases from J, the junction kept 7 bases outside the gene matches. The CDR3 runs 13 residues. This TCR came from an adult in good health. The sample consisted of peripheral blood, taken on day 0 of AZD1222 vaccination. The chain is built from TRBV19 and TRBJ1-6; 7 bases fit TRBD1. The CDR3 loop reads CATQGGSNSPLHF. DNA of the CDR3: TGTGCCACCCAGGGGGGTTCCAATTCACCCCTCCACTTT. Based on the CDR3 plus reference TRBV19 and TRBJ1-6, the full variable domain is DGGITQSPKYLFRKEGQNVTLSCEQNLNHDAMYWYRQDPGQGLRLIYYSQIVNDFQKGDIAEGYSVSREKKESFPLTVTSAQKNPTAFYLCATQGGSNSPLHFGNGTRLTVT.